This T cell receptor beta chain was found in a study of stem cell transplantation in POMP-related autoinflammatory disease. Study-wide points: Patients with PRAID showed a restricted number of unique TRB V-J gene pairings.

Turning to this clone: Its antigen remains unidentified.

The protocol was immunoSEQ multiplex PCR, while the TCRdb copy is restricted to in-frame clones and leaves out a portion. The sample records roughly 70,000 clones, roughly 93% being singletons. Sequences were derived from CD4+ T cells from PBMCs, sampled after stem cell transplantation. This sequence originates from a human patient with POMP-related autoinflammation and immune dysregulation (PRAID). Certain T cells may be donor cells from the graft.

DNA for the CDR3: TGTGCCAGCAGCCCCTCGGGGGCCGATACGAACACCGGGGAGCTGTTTTTT. Translation: CASSPSGADTNTGELFF. The chain links TRBV7-9 to TRBJ2-2; D is perhaps TRBD1 or TRBD2 (6 bases each). Trimming took 5 bases from V and 0 from J, leaving 16 bases between them. CDR1 SEHNR and CDR2 FQNEAQ come from the germline V gene (reference sequence). The CDR3 totals 17 residues. Drawing the rest from reference TRBV7-9 and TRBJ2-2, the complete variable domain is DTGVSQNPRHKITKRGQNVTFRCDPISEHNRLYWYRQTLGQGPEFLTYFQNEAQLEKSRLLSDRFSAERPKGSFSTLEIQRTEQGDSAMYLCASSPSGADTNTGELFFGEGSRLTVL.